The 26 T cell receptor beta chains below come from one sample, sequenced in a study of OX40 agonist ivuxolimab in advanced cancers. The protocol was immunoSEQ multiplex PCR, while the TCRdb copy is restricted to in-frame clones and leaves out a portion. This sample has approximately 49,000 clones, with approximately 81% found just once. The input for sequencing was CD4+ or CD8+ T cells sorted from blood, taken in a trial of the OX40 agonist ivuxolimab. All receptors derive from an adult with an advanced solid tumor such as melanoma, head and neck, liver or kidney cancer.

The J gene is TRBJ2-2, the V gene TRBV19, with 10 bases that match TRBD1. V shed 7 bases, J shed 6 bases, and the junction held 8 bases outside the gene matches. The CDR3 sequence is 15 residues long. The germline V gene has CDR1 LNHDA and CDR2 SQIVND (reference sequence). The CDR3 here is CASTGGQGRPGELFF. The CDR3 coding sequence is TGTGCCAGTACTGGGGGACAGGGGCGCCCCGGGGAGCTGTTTTTT.

This clone has a single count. CDR3 protein: CASSPVDRDTPYNEQFF. In nucleotides, the CDR3 is TGTGCCAGCAGCCCCGTTGATAGGGACACCCCCTACAATGAGCAGTTCTTC. V gene TRBV7-9 combines with J gene TRBJ2-1; maybe TRBD1 (6 bases). This CDR3 has 17 amino acids. Trimming left V 5 bases short and J 2 bases short, with 19 bases between. Germline V CDR1 and CDR2: SEHNR, FQNEAQ (reference sequence).

This clone was found a few times. The J gene is TRBJ1-1, the V gene TRBV7-9; the D gene is possibly TRBD1 (5 bases). The CDR3 covers 16 residues. The V gene's germline CDR1 is SEHNR and CDR2 FQNEAQ (reference sequence). Trimming left V 1 base short and J 5 bases short, with 17 bases between. The CDR3 nucleotides read TGTGCCAGCAGCTTAGGGGGCCGGGGATCGCTAACTGAAGCTTTCTTT. Its protein is CASSLGGRGSLTEAFF.

This chain's CDR3 is CASSQWTGGGETQYF. CDR3 in DNA: TGTGCCAGCAGCCAATGGACAGGGGGCGGAGAGACCCAGTACTTC. The chain employs TRBV4-2 and TRBJ2-5; 11 bases agree with TRBD1. There are 15 residues in the CDR3. The J segment lost 4 bases and the V segment lost 2 bases, leaving 3 bases of the junction unmatched. CDR1 LGHNA and CDR2 YNFKEQ come from the germline V gene.

J is TRBJ2-3 and V is TRBV19; D not resolved. The CDR3 sequence is 13 residues long. V gave up 5 bases and J gave up 2 bases, with 8 bases separating them. Germline CDR1 reads LNHDA; CDR2 reads SQIVND (reference sequence). This CDR3 is CASSGALTDTQYF. The CDR3 bases are TGTGCCAGTAGTGGCGCCCTCACAGATACGCAGTATTTT.

The rearrangement links TRBV7-9 to TRBJ1-2; no definite D call. The V end was cut by 4 bases, the J end by 4 bases, with 13 bases between. CDR3 length: 14 residues. Germline-derived CDR1 and CDR2 are SEHNR and FQNEAQ (reference sequence). CDR3 coding DNA: TGTGCCAGCAGCTCTGAAAGTTGGAGCTATGGCTACACCTTC. Its translation is CASSSESWSYGYTF. Using reference TRBV7-9 and TRBJ1-2 for the parts outside the CDR3, the full variable domain is DTGVSQNPRHKITKRGQNVTFRCDPISEHNRLYWYRQTLGQGPEFLTYFQNEAQLEKSRLLSDRFSAERPKGSFSTLEIQRTEQGDSAMYLCASSSESWSYGYTFGSGTRLTVV.

The chain links TRBV7-9 to TRBJ1-4; maybe TRBD1 (5 bases). V was clipped by 5 bases and J by 2 bases, with 15 bases between them. The CDR3 has 16 amino acids. CDR1 is SEHNR, CDR2 FQNEAQ, per germline (reference sequence). The CDR3 reads CASSTLGGATNEKLFF. In DNA, the CDR3 is TGTGCCAGCAGCACCCTAGGCGGGGCTACTAATGAAAAACTGTTTTTT.

The chain links TRBV6-5 to TRBJ1-1; TRBD1 aligns across 7 bases. The CDR3 has 13 residues. Germline V gene sequence: CDR1 MNHEY, CDR2 SVGAGI. V lost 5 bases, J lost 6 bases, and 6 bases stayed unmatched. The CDR3 sequence: CASSRTGSAEAFF. CDR3 nucleotide sequence: TGTGCCAGCAGTCGGACAGGTTCGGCTGAAGCTTTCTTT.

The chain uses TRBV15 and TRBJ1-3; no firm D call. V was trimmed by 5 bases and J by 5 bases, leaving 7 bases between them. This CDR3 region has 12 residues. The V gene's germline CDR1 is LNHNV and CDR2 YYDKDF (reference sequence). The DNA for the CDR3 is TGTGCCACCAGCCCTGAGAGAAACACCATATATTTT. Amino acids: CATSPERNTIYF.

The chain carries TRBV27 and TRBJ2-1; 14 nucleotides agree with TRBD2. The germline CDR1 and CDR2 sequences are MNHEY and SMNVEV (reference sequence). V dropped 1 base and J dropped 9; count of bases not matched to a gene: 5. This CDR3 has 16 residues. Written as DNA, the CDR3 is TGTGCCAGCAGTTTATTGACTAGCGGGGGGGAGGGTGAGCAGTTCTTC. This translates into CASSLLTSGGEGEQFF.

The chain is built from TRBV6-5 and TRBJ2-7, with TRBD1 matching over 9 bases. Trimming cost V 5 bases and J 2 bases; bases outside gene matches: 7. Germline CDR1 is MNHEY and CDR2 is SVGAGI. The CDR3 is made up of 15 amino acids. The CDR3 bases are TGTGCCAGCAGTAAACGGACAGGGGAGACCTACGAGCAGTACTTC. The encoded protein is CASSKRTGETYEQYF.

The chain employs TRBV6-5 and TRBJ1-6, with a tentative D call TRBD1 (5 bases). V lost 0 bases and J 10 bases, leaving 13 bases between the germline ends. The CDR3 is made up of 15 amino acids. Germline lookup yields CDR1 MNHEY and CDR2 SVGAGI. CDR3 nucleotide sequence: TGTGCCAGCAGTTACTCTTCCAGGGCTGACTCACCCCTCCACTTT. As protein: CASSYSSRADSPLHF.

Regarding this clone: One end of the junction fails to match germline, which may point to a read error. V is TRBV10-3 and J is TRBJ2-7; 9 bases line up with TRBD2. The CDR3 totals 13 residues. Germline V CDR1 and CDR2: ENHRY, SYGVKD. CDR3 nucleotide sequence: TGTGCCATCAGTGAGTCGATAGCGGGGGCCGCATCCTTC. It codes for CAISESIAGAASF.

The chain links TRBV15 to TRBJ1-1, with D possibly being TRBD1 (5 bases). The ends were cut back, 4 bases at V and 1 base at J, with 13 bases in the middle. CDR1 and CDR2 from the germline V gene are LNHNV and YYDKDF (reference sequence). CDR3 length equals 15 residues. The CDR3 DNA follows: TGTGCCACCAGCACCCTGGGACCACCGAACACTGAAGCTTTCTTT. It specifies CATSTLGPPNTEAFF.

The V call is TRBV2, the J call TRBJ1-4, with TRBD1 as a possible D gene (5 bases). Germline values: CDR1 SNHLY, CDR2 FYNNEI. This CDR3 is built from 14 residues. V gave up 9 bases and J gave up 8 bases, with 19 bases separating them. The CDR3 here is CASLRRDVGEKLFF. For the CDR3, the DNA is TGTGCCAGTTTACGCAGGGATGTGGGCGAAAAACTGTTTTTT.

The rearrangement uses TRBV20-1 and TRBJ2-3; no definite D call. Germline CDR1 DFQATT, CDR2 SNEGSKA (reference sequence). The CDR3 covers 11 residues. V lost 6 bases and J 10 bases, leaving 14 bases between the germline ends. In nucleotides, the CDR3 is TGCAGTGCCCCAAACAGCTTTGCGCAGTATTTT. Amino acid sequence: CSAPNSFAQYF.

The chain recombines TRBV9 with TRBJ2-2; D gene unclear. Germline V lookup: CDR1 SGDLS, CDR2 YYNGEE. CDR3 length equals 16 residues. The V end was cut by 0 bases, the J end by 1 base, with 10 bases between. CDR3 sequence reads: CASSVGKEKNTGELFF. The DNA for the CDR3 is TGTGCCAGCAGCGTAGGTAAAGAGAAGAACACCGGGGAGCTGTTTTTT.

The V gene is TRBV4-3, the J gene TRBJ1-2; TRBD1 agrees at 12 bases. Germline assignment: CDR1 LGHNA and CDR2 YSLEER. CDR3 length: 17 residues. J was trimmed by 4 bases and V by 0 bases; bases with no gene match: 6. CDR3 protein: CASSQDTGTGGIYGYTF. The CDR3 DNA is TGCGCCAGCAGCCAAGATACCGGGACAGGGGGCATCTATGGCTACACCTTC.

This sequence joins TRBV9 and TRBJ2-1; TRBD2 is a possible D gene (5 bases). The CDR3 is 16 residues long. From germline, CDR1 is SGDLS and CDR2 YYNGEE. The V end lost 4 bases, the J end lost 2 bases, and 16 bases lay between the germline ends. DNA of the CDR3: TGTGCCAGCAGCCCGAGCCCTGACTACACCTACAATGAGCAGTTCTTC. This gives the protein CASSPSPDYTYNEQFF.

A note on this clone: The sample contains more than one DNA sequence encoding this CDR3. The chain links TRBV11-2 to TRBJ1-1; D perhaps matches TRBD1 (5 bases). Trimming took off 1 base at V and 1 base at J, with 7 bases between the two ends. CDR1 and CDR2 (germline): SGHAT, FQNNGV. The CDR3 extends over 14 amino acids. The CDR3 loop is CASSLGQGNTEAFF. The CDR3 DNA reads as TGTGCCAGCAGCTTAGGGCAGGGGAACACTGAAGCTTTCTTT. The whole variable domain, remainder taken from reference TRBV11-2 and TRBJ1-1, is EAGVAQSPRYKIIEKRQSVAFWCNPISGHATLYWYQQILGQGPKLLIQFQNNGVVDDSQLPKDRFSAERLKGVDSTLKIQPAKLEDSAVYLCASSLGQGNTEAFFGQGTRLTVV.

This clone was seen a single time. This rearrangement joins TRBV11-2 to TRBJ1-1, with D possibly TRBD1 on 5 matching bases. The CDR3 spans 13 residues. The ends were cut back, 5 bases at V and 7 bases at J, with 14 bases in the middle. The germline V gene encodes CDR1 SGHAT and CDR2 FQNNGV. In nucleotides, the CDR3 is TGTGCCAGCAGCCCGGGACTTGGGATTGAAGCTTTCTTT. Translated: CASSPGLGIEAFF.

The rearrangement uses TRBV5-1 and TRBJ2-7, with a possible D match to TRBD1 (5 bases). The germline CDR1 and CDR2 sequences are SGHRS and YFSETQ. The CDR3 contains 17 residues. Trimming shortened V by 1 base and J by 4 bases, and 21 bases separated the two germline ends. CDR3 nucleotide sequence: TGCGCCAGCAGCTTGAGTGGGTTGACAGAGTTCGGGTACGAGCAGTACTTC. This gives the protein CASSLSGLTEFGYEQYF.

This clone was detected once. The chain is built from TRBV27 and TRBJ1-2; D possibly corresponds to TRBD1 (5 bases). In germline, CDR1 is MNHEY, CDR2 SMNVEV (reference sequence). V gave up 5 bases and J gave up 8 bases, with 18 bases separating them. This CDR3 has 14 amino acids. The CDR3, as DNA: TGTGCCAGCAGTCCCCGTGGAGGGGTCATCGGCTACACCTTC. Protein sequence: CASSPRGGVIGYTF.

V gene TRBV15 combines with J gene TRBJ1-1; D might be TRBD1 (6 bases). Trimming shortened V by 5 bases and J by 1 base, and 23 bases separated the two germline ends. The CDR3 is 18 amino acids. From germline, CDR1 is LNHNV and CDR2 YYDKDF (reference sequence). Here the CDR3 reads CATSFPQGGGNPNTEAFF. The DNA of the CDR3 is TGTGCCACCAGCTTCCCCCAAGGAGGGGGGAATCCGAACACTGAAGCTTTCTTT.

On this clone itself: Germline is not matched at one junction end, which may reflect a read error. This sequence joins TRBV27 and TRBJ2-4; D gene ambiguous. The CDR3 is 18 amino acids. Germline V lookup: CDR1 MNHEY, CDR2 SMNVEV (reference sequence). The DNA of the CDR3 is TGTGCCAGCAGGTTATCTTCAGCCCCCCCCGGTATCAAAAACATTCAGTACTTC. Residues: CASRLSSAPPGIKNIQYF.

The chain carries TRBV19 and TRBJ2-3; the D gene is possibly TRBD1 (6 bases). V shed 7 bases and J shed 9 bases, with 26 bases lying between them. Germline CDR1 and CDR2: LNHDA and SQIVND (reference sequence). CDR3 size: 16 residues. The CDR3 sequence: CASTNPSSGAVGTQYF. CDR3 DNA: TGTGCCAGTACCAATCCGAGTTCAGGGGCGGTCGGGACGCAGTATTTT.